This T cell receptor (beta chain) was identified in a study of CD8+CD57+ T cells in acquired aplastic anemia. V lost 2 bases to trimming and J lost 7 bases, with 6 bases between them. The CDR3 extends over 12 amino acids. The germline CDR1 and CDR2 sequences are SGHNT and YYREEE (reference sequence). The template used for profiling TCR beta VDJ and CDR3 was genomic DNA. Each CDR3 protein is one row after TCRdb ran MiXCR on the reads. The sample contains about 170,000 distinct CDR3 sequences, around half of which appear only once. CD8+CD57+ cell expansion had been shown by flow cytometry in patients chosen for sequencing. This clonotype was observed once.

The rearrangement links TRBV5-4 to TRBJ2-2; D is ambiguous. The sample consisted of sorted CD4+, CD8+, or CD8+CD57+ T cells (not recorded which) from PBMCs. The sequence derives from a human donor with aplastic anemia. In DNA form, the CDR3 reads TGTGCCAGCAGCTTACCGTTCGGGGAGCTGTTTTTT. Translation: CASSLPFGELFF.